The 21 T cell receptor beta chains below were found in one sample sequenced in a study of CD8+ T cells in alopecia areata. Following extraction, RNA underwent reverse transcription to cDNA, which served as the sequencing template. Here immunoSEQ multiplex PCR was the method, and the copy in TCRdb shows in-frame clones only, minus some. Here the sample spans about 150,000 clones, roughly 62% being singletons. Source: CD4+ T cells sorted from blood, taken at week 0. The origin of the receptors is a human donor with alopecia areata.

J is TRBJ2-1 and V is TRBV30; 13 bases are shared with TRBD2. The CDR3 is made up of 20 amino acids. V lost 2 bases to trimming and J lost 6 bases; unmatched junction nucleotides: 19. The V gene's germline CDR1 is GTSNPN and CDR2 SVGIG (reference sequence). CDR3 nucleotides: TGTGCCTGGAGTCCACCCCGACTAGCGGGGGGCGGCAAGGTGGGCAATGAGCAGTTCTTC. It specifies CAWSPPRLAGGGKVGNEQFF.

Here the CDR3 reads CATQRGSSPLHF. CDR3 DNA: TGTGCCACCCAGAGGGGGAGTTCACCCCTCCACTTT. V usage is TRBV27 and J usage is TRBJ1-6; D might be TRBD1 (6 bases). The CDR3 sequence is 12 residues long. CDR1 and CDR2 from the germline V gene are MNHEY and SMNVEV (reference sequence). Trimming shortened V by 10 bases and J by 9 bases, and 13 bases separated the two germline ends.

V usage is TRBV7-9 and J usage is TRBJ2-6, with TRBD1 as a possible D gene (6 bases). The length of the CDR3 is 18 residues. The germline V gene encodes CDR1 SEHNR and CDR2 FQNEAQ (reference sequence). V was trimmed by 3 bases and J by 0 bases, leaving 15 bases between them. CDR3 protein: CASSFKTGVDSGANVLTF. The CDR3 nucleotides are TGTGCCAGCAGCTTTAAGACAGGTGTCGACTCTGGGGCCAACGTCCTGACTTTC.

Points on this clone: Mismatch with germline at one junction end may stem from a read error. V gene TRBV25-1 combines with J gene TRBJ1-2; D is unclear. This CDR3 region has 11 residues. The V gene's germline CDR1 is MGHDK and CDR2 SYGVNS. CDR3 nucleotide sequence: TGTGCCAGCAGTGATGAGGACGGCCTAGCCTTC. Translating it yields CASSDEDGLAF.

V usage is TRBV29-1 and J usage is TRBJ2-1; 7 nucleotides match TRBD2. Unmatched junction bases numbered 15, after V lost 6 bases and J lost 7 bases. CDR1 and CDR2 (germline): SQVTM, ANQGSEA. The CDR3 consists of 15 residues. The CDR3 loop is CSVPRGAGLRNEQFF. CDR3 bases: TGCAGCGTCCCAAGGGGAGCGGGGCTAAGGAATGAGCAGTTCTTC.

This clone is a singleton in its sample. The same CDR3 is also encoded by other DNA sequences in this sample. The V call is TRBV20-1, the J call TRBJ1-1; D not certain. The germline gives CDR1 DFQATT, CDR2 SNEGSKA (reference sequence). This CDR3 has 11 residues. Trimming left V 1 base short and J 7 bases short, with 7 bases between. Here the CDR3 DNA reads TGCAGTGCTAGAGTAGGTCTTGAAGCTTTCTTT. It specifies CSARVGLEAFF.

On this clone: Compared with germline, one end of the junction differs, possibly owing to a read error. The gene calls are TRBV5-6 and TRBJ2-7; possible D gene TRBD1, 5 bases. CDR1 is SGHDT and CDR2 is YYEEEE in the germline V gene. The CDR3 contains 15 residues. Here the CDR3 reads CASGQVAQGSNEQYF. The DNA for the CDR3 is TGTGCCAGCGGGCAGGTCGCGCAGGGCTCCAACGAGCAGTACTTC. Filled out from reference TRBV5-6 and TRBJ2-7, the complete variable domain reads DAGVTQSPTHLIKTRGQQVTLRCSPKSGHDTVSWYQQALGQGPQFIFQYYEEEERQRGNFPDRFSGHQFPNYSSELNVNALLLGDSALYLCASGQVAQGSNEQYFGPGTRLTVT.

This chain connects TRBV9 to TRBJ2-1, with a possible D match to TRBD2 (5 bases). The CDR3 covers 13 residues. V lost 0 bases, J lost 9 bases, and 10 bases lay in between. Looked up from germline, CDR1 is SGDLS and CDR2 is YYNGEE. This CDR3 is CASSVGSEGEQFF. Here the CDR3 DNA reads TGTGCCAGCAGCGTAGGGTCAGAGGGTGAGCAGTTCTTC.

There are a few counts of this clone. The rearrangement uses TRBV9 and TRBJ1-1, with TRBD1 matching 9 bases. The V and J ends lost 0 bases and 9 bases, in that order; junction bases with no gene match: 3. Germline values: CDR1 SGDLS, CDR2 YYNGEE. The CDR3 loop spans 13 amino acids. CDR3 protein: CASSVDYRGQAFF. The CDR3 bases are TGTGCCAGCAGCGTAGACTACAGGGGGCAAGCTTTCTTT.

The chain uses TRBV10-3 and TRBJ1-6; D unclear. CDR1 and CDR2 from the germline V gene are ENHRY and SYGVKD. The V end was cut by 4 bases, the J end by 7 bases, with 8 bases between. The CDR3 length is 13 residues. CDR3 in amino acids: CAISGGLNSPLHF. CDR3 DNA sequence: TGTGCCATCAGTGGAGGGCTGAATTCACCCCTCCACTTT.

The CDR3 DNA sequence: TGTGCCAGCAGCTCCTTAGGGGGGAGCTCCTACAATGAGCAGTTCTTC. Its protein is CASSSLGGSSYNEQFF. The gene calls are TRBV7-2 and TRBJ2-1; TRBD1 or TRBD2 may be the D gene (6 bases each). Germline CDR1 and CDR2: SGHTA and FQGNSA. This CDR3 comprises 16 residues. The V and J ends lost 4 bases and 0 bases respectively, with 13 bases between them.

CDR3 amino acids: CASSPAGDSYNEQFF. The CDR3 DNA is TGCGCCAGCAGCCCTGCGGGGGACTCCTACAATGAGCAGTTCTTC. The chain employs TRBV5-1 and TRBJ2-1, with 7 bases aligning to TRBD2. Trimming at V came to 4 bases and at J to 0 bases, leaving 4 bases not matched to a gene. The CDR3 has 15 residues. Germline CDR1 reads SGHRS; CDR2 reads YFSETQ.

The rearrangement joins TRBV7-2 to TRBJ2-5, with unresolved D. Trimming took off 2 bases at V and 5 bases at J, with 12 bases between the two ends. Looked up from germline, CDR1 is SGHTA and CDR2 is FQGNSA. The CDR3 extends over 14 amino acids. The CDR3 reads CASSLWATPETQYF. As DNA, the CDR3 is TGTGCCAGCAGCTTATGGGCTACCCCGGAGACCCAGTACTTC. Using reference TRBV7-2 and TRBJ2-5 for the parts outside the CDR3, the full variable domain is GAGVSQSPSNKVTEKGKDVELRCDPISGHTALYWYRQSLGQGLEFLIYFQGNSAPDKSGLPSDRFSAERTGGSVSTLTIQRTQQEDSAVYLCASSLWATPETQYFGPGTRLLVL.

The gene calls are TRBV9 and TRBJ2-2; possibly TRBD2 for D (6 bases). The CDR3 is 16 amino acids. V was pared by 0 bases and J by 3 bases, with 12 bases between. In germline, CDR1 is SGDLS, CDR2 YYNGEE. Here the CDR3 reads CASSVEGGRYTGELFF. CDR3 in DNA: TGTGCCAGCAGCGTAGAAGGAGGGCGATACACCGGGGAGCTGTTTTTT.

The chain recombines TRBV29-1 with TRBJ2-2, with D possibly matching TRBD1 (6 bases). The CDR3 has 13 residues. Germline CDR1 is SQVTM and CDR2 is ANQGSEA. CDR3 DNA: TGCACGACAGGTTTCGGGAACACCGGGGAGCTGTTTTTT. This encodes CTTGFGNTGELFF.

There are a few counts of this clone. The chain couples TRBV4-2 to TRBJ2-4; 8 bases fit TRBD2. The CDR3 runs to 15 residues. The V gene's germline CDR1 is LGHNA and CDR2 YNFKEQ. V was pared by 0 bases and J by 8 bases, with 6 bases of the junction left unmatched. The CDR3, as DNA: TGTGCCAGCAGCCAAGATGCCGCCGGGAGGGACATTCAGTACTTC. Residues: CASSQDAAGRDIQYF.

This sequence joins TRBV30 and TRBJ2-3; 8 bases fit TRBD1. The V gene's germline CDR1 is GTSNPN and CDR2 SVGIG (reference sequence). Trimming cost V 1 base and J 3 bases; bases outside gene matches: 3. The CDR3 covers 14 residues. DNA for the CDR3: TGTGCCTGGAGTGATAACAGGGGGACAGATACGCAGTATTTT. Translation gives CAWSDNRGTDTQYF.

V gene TRBV29-1 combines with J gene TRBJ1-1, with TRBD1 matching over 10 bases. V shed 6 bases and J 3 bases; nucleotides not matched to a gene: 10. Germline loops: CDR1 SQVTM, CDR2 ANQGSEA. The length of the CDR3 is 15 residues. The CDR3: CSVGLTGGIDTEAFF. CDR3 bases: TGCAGCGTCGGACTGACAGGGGGCATCGACACTGAAGCTTTCTTT.

This clone was found once. The J gene is TRBJ1-2, the V gene TRBV30, with no clear D. The V end lost 7 bases, the J end lost 0 bases, and 12 bases lay between the germline ends. CDR1 is GTSNPN and CDR2 is SVGIG in the germline V gene (reference sequence). There are 13 residues in the CDR3. Here the CDR3 reads CASNSEANYGYTF. The CDR3 DNA reads as TGTGCCTCAAACAGCGAAGCTAACTATGGCTACACCTTC. The full variable domain, with the rest looked up from reference TRBV30 and TRBJ1-2, is SQTIHQWPATLVQPVGSPLSLECTVEGTSNPNLYWYRQAAGRGLQLLFYSVGIGQISSEVPQNLSASRPQDRQFILSSKKLLLSDSGFYLCASNSEANYGYTFGSGTRLTVV.

This clone was observed a handful of times. The genes are TRBV18 and TRBJ2-5; 7 bases are shared with TRBD1. The CDR3 has 14 residues. The V gene's germline CDR1 is KGHSH and CDR2 LQKENI. V shed 4 bases, J shed 0 bases, and the junction held 2 bases outside the gene matches. CDR3 protein: CASSLQGYQETQYF. CDR3 nucleotide sequence: TGTGCCAGCTCACTACAGGGGTACCAAGAGACCCAGTACTTC.

The chain joins TRBV9 to TRBJ1-3; D perhaps matches TRBD1 (5 bases). Germline values: CDR1 SGDLS, CDR2 YYNGEE. V gave up 3 bases and J gave up 0 bases, with 7 bases separating them. The CDR3 runs to 14 residues. The CDR3 is CASSEGSSGNTIYF. In nucleotides, the CDR3 is TGTGCCAGCAGCGAGGGGAGCTCTGGAAACACCATATATTTT. The entire variable domain, with the rest obtained from reference TRBV9 and TRBJ1-3, is as follows: DSGVTQTPKHLITATGQRVTLRCSPRSGDLSVYWYQQSLDQGLQFLIQYYNGEERAKGNILERFSAQQFPDLHSELNLSSLELGDSALYFCASSEGSSGNTIYFGEGSWLTVV.